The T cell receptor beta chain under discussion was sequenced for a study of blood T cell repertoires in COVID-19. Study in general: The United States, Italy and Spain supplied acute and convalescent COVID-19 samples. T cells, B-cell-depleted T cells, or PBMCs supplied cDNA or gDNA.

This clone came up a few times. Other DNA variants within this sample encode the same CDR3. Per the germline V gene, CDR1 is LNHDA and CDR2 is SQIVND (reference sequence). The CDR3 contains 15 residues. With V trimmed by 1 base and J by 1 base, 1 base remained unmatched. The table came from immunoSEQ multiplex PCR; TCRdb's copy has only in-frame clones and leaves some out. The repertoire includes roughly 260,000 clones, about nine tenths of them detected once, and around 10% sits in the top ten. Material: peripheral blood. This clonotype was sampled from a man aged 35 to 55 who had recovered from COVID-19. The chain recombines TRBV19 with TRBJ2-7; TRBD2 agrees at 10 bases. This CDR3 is CASSIVAGGSYEQYF. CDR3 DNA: TGTGCCAGTAGTATAGTAGCGGGAGGTTCCTACGAGCAGTACTTC.